Detailed here is one T cell receptor (beta chain). In nominal health when sampled, donors likely had unrecorded immune exposures nonetheless. The CDR3 loop spans 13 amino acids. Germline V lookup: CDR1 LNHDA, CDR2 SQIVND (reference sequence). Deletions cut 5 bases from V and 6 bases from J, with 11 bases between. The data originate from a study of cytomegalovirus exposure and HLA in healthy donors. A multiplex PCR was run with 60 Vbeta primers and 13 Jbeta primers. Assay: immunoSEQ multiplex PCR; the TCRdb copy retains only in-frame clones and omits some. In the table there are around 150,000 clones, about four fifths of which are singletons.

This TCR came from a woman aged 45-65 years in good health and CMV-seronegative. The chain has TRBV19 and TRBJ1-5; D gene uncertain. The sample taken for sequencing was PBMCs. Here the CDR3 DNA reads TGTGCCAGTAGTCTGAAATTGAGTCAGCCCCAGCATTTT. Protein: CASSLKLSQPQHF.